This TCR beta chain was recorded in a study of cytomegalovirus exposure and HLA in healthy donors. Germline loops: CDR1 ENHRY, CDR2 SYGVKD. The CDR3 has 15 residues. V gave up 3 bases and J gave up 15 bases; unmatched junction bases: 14. Amplification used 60 Vbeta primers and 13 Jbeta primers. TCRdb's table, derived via immunoSEQ multiplex PCR, lists solely in-frame clones and lacks some. The sample shows about 150,000 clones, around 67% of them seen only once. The chain recombines TRBV10-3 with TRBJ2-1; 10 bases agree with TRBD2. Specimen: PBMCs. This TCR was recovered from a woman between 18 and 29 years old in good health and CMV-seronegative. CDR3 amino acids: CAISDPGASGGSGFF. Here the CDR3 DNA reads TGTGCCATCAGTGATCCCGGGGCTAGCGGGGGATCGGGGTTCTTC.